This record concerns one T cell receptor (beta chain) sequence. The method was immunoSEQ multiplex PCR; TCRdb's version includes in-frame clones alone and lacks a portion of them. The sample gives hundreds of thousands of clones, 85% to 95% of which show up once; approximately 0.018% is in the top ten. The data originate from a study of shared T cell receptors in the human thymus. Germline loops: CDR1 SGHTA, CDR2 FQGNSA. V was pared by 1 base and J by 4 bases, with 11 bases between. There are 14 residues in the CDR3. This chain joins TRBV7-2 and TRBJ2-7; TRBD1 or TRBD2 may be the D gene (5 bases each). What was sequenced was thymocytes. The receptor comes from a human donor. The CDR3 bases are TGTGCCAGCAGCTTAGGGGGGTCTATGTACGAGCAGTACTTC. Its translation is CASSLGGSMYEQYF.